This T cell receptor (beta chain) was recorded in a study of shared clonotypes between healthy human individuals (dated by TCRdb to about 2020). With respect to the entire study: The cohort included a few men and two women between 18 and 49 years of age. For each donor, CD4 naive and CD4 memory were each given three plates, CD8 naive was given two plates, and CD8 memory was given one plate. The study deeply sequenced blood TCR repertoires of five healthy adults to estimate repertoire size and the extent of clonotype sharing between individuals. Different laboratories and diverse techniques were used to prepare libraries and sequence TCR repertoires, to increase sequencing depth and limit assay-specific biases. Per donor, leukapheresis produced somewhere between about 0.85 and 9.5 billion PBMCs. The paper as a whole reports these results and caveats: Approximately 5% of naive CD4, roughly 3.5% of naive CD8, roughly 2.5% of memory CD4, and around 0.4% of memory CD8 clonotypes were shared across several donors. Based on pairwise subsampling, the degree of clonotype sharing among donors was expected to be affected by sequencing depth. Naive subsets generally had larger estimated clonotype richness than memory subsets. The genetic and exposure-history diversity represented was limited by the small number of donors. Even with the large sequencing depth, rarefaction of the sorted-subset datasets indicated that sequencing was incomplete. Sampling was limited to blood, and TCR repertoires in tissue likely differ from TCR repertoires in blood. Higher generation probabilities were observed for clonotypes shared by all four sorted-subset donors than for non-shared clonotypes.

Using the deep immunoSEQ assay, multiplex PCR amplified TCR CDR3 regions from genomic DNA. Extracted genomic DNA from each cell subset was spread evenly across all wells of several immunoSEQ 96-well plates, with each plate serving as a replicate. For sorted subsets, each replicate PCR was loaded with about 0.2 ug genomic DNA, equivalent to 25,000 to 35,000 T cell genomes. Purified libraries were measured with a Qubit 3.0 fluorometer, size-checked on a Bioanalyzer 2100, and measured again with the KAPA Library Quantification kit. A separate single-read 150-cycle Illumina NextSeq 550 flow cell was used to sequence each immunoSEQ 96-well plate. Processing in the source paper ran as follows. The immunoSEQ output contained only junctional sequences without quality scores, so filtering could not match that applied to full-length reads. To assign V/J genes and CDR3, sequences were annotated using PyIR, a Python wrapper for IgBLAST v1.9, with IMGT germline references. Reads were filtered out if the reads had weak V/J assignments (E-value above 1e-6), no CDR3, stop codons, out-of-frame junctions, or ambiguous translated residues. V3J clonotypes were defined as sequences sharing an identical inferred V gene, J gene, and CDR3 amino acid sequence. To compute the percentage overlap between repertoires, the number of shared unique clonotypes was divided by the size of the smaller repertoire. Richness of each repertoire was evaluated using RTK rarefaction, the Chao1 estimator, and Recon v2.1 estimates of unobserved clonotypes. Generation probabilities for all TCRbeta clonotypes obtained by the gDNA method from a handful of donors were computed using OLGA. Sourced from immuneACCESS, this table was stored by TCRdb with only in-frame sequences that have V and J called. A share of the clones is absent; for the studies checked, an unresolved V gene accounts for under half, and the remainder has no known explanation. The V and J calls and the clone size are those of that table, but D and trimming were determined from the DNA. The sample records roughly 2.1 million clones, 85% to 95% of which are singletons. 1.7% of the sample belongs to the ten largest clones.

CD8 naive samples were CD45RO-negative cells positively selected for CCR7, giving a CD45RA+CCR7+ population that excluded TemRA cells. Donors were healthy HIV-negative adults with no recently reported acute infections or vaccinations. All donors were Caucasian adults living in Nashville, Tennessee, USA. Blood was collected by leukapheresis, and PBMCs were isolated by Ficoll-Histopaque density gradient centrifugation and then cryopreserved in liquid nitrogen vapor phase. Analytical flow cytometry was used to check the purity and quantity of each magnetically sorted T cell population. Each sorted fraction had its genomic DNA isolated and then quantified by UV absorbance on a Nanodrop 2000c. On this clone: Its binding antigen is unknown. No base-level quality is on record; no much larger clone is a single base apart.

The germline V gene specifies SGHAT as CDR1 and FQNNGV as CDR2. Here V drops 5 bases and J drops 0 bases, and the junction holds 11 bases not matched to any gene. Counted from cysteine to phenylalanine, this CDR3 has 17 amino acids. Only CDR3 DNA is held: 51 bases, read in frame from base 1. The sample comprised naive CD8+ T cells from PBMCs. What this sample's cell subset or site label stands for: CD45RA+CCR7+. The chain is assembled from TRBV11-2 and TRBJ2-3; TRBD2 fits 7 bases in the junction. This sequence originates from a young man in good health. Some clones in this sample may be carry-over from other donors' samples. In nucleotide form, the sequence is TGTGCCAGCAGCCGAACGAGTGCTAGCGGTAGCACAGATACGCAGTATTTT. It specifies CASSRTSASGSTDTQYF.